A selection of T cell receptor beta chains follows, all from one sample in a study of shared clonotypes between healthy human individuals. Assay used: immunoSEQ multiplex PCR; TCRdb lists only in-frame clones, some missing. The profile covers hundreds of thousands of clones, with approximately 95% appearing a single time and 0.11% taken by the ten largest. Specimen: naive CD8+ T cells sorted from blood. These receptor sequences come from a woman aged 30 to 39 in good health. The CDR3 runs from the conserved cysteine through the conserved F or W. D genes are given only for firm matches. Only some rows state a clone size, as once, few, many or a class for expanded clones.

NA TRBD2 TRBJ2-7 TRBV7-6 CASSPDGGSGRRGYAEQYF TGTGCCAGCAGCCCCGATGGGGGTAGCGGGAGAAGGGGGTATGCCGAGCAGTACTTC
NA TRBD2 TRBJ2-2 TRBV4-1 CASSQLAGAGELFF TGCGCCAGCAGCCAATTAGCGGGCGCAGGGGAGCTGTTTTTT
NA TRBD1 TRBJ1-2 TRBV5-6 CASSLRQGQDGYTF TGTGCCAGCAGCTTGAGACAGGGGCAGGATGGCTACACCTTC
NA NA TRBJ2-7 TRBV5-5 CASSLARRVYEQYF TGTGCCAGCAGCTTGGCTCGCAGAGTCTACGAGCAGTACTTC
NA NA TRBJ2-7 TRBV11-2 CASSLDPLTSSYEQYF TGTGCCAGCAGCTTAGATCCGTTGACTAGCTCCTACGAGCAGTACTTC
NA TRBD1 TRBJ1-2 TRBV28 CASSFGQGYGYTF TGTGCCAGCAGTTTCGGACAGGGGTATGGCTACACCTTC
once NA TRBJ2-1 TRBV20-1 CSATYNEQFF TGCAGTGCCACCTACAATGAGCAGTTCTTC
NA TRBD2 TRBJ2-1 TRBV14 CASSQDRGGWFF TGTGCCAGCAGCCAAGATCGGGGGGGCTGGTTCTTC
NA NA TRBJ2-5 TRBV5-4 CASSLEGWETQYF TGTGCCAGCAGCTTAGAGGGTTGGGAGACCCAGTACTTC
NA NA TRBJ1-2 TRBV9 CASSGDRSPYTF TGTGCCAGCAGCGGAGACAGGAGCCCCTACACCTTC
NA TRBD1 TRBJ1-1 TRBV29-1 CSVRTGNAFF TGCAGCGTCAGGACAGGGAACGCTTTCTTT
NA NA TRBJ2-7 TRBV11-2 CASSSNLEQYF TGTGCCAGCAGTTCCAACTTGGAGCAGTACTTC
NA TRBD2 TRBJ2-3 TRBV6-1 CASSEGLADTQYF TGTGCCAGCAGTGAGGGACTAGCGGATACGCAGTATTTT
NA NA TRBJ2-6 TRBV7-9 CASSLGSEGAGANVLTF TGTGCCAGCAGCTTAGGCTCGGAGGGGGCAGGGGCCAACGTCCTGACTTTC
once NA TRBJ2-7 TRBV21-1 CASSKRGRGYEQYF TGTGCCAGCAGCAAAAGAGGCAGGGGCTACGAGCAGTACTTC
NA TRBD1 TRBJ2-7 TRBV27 CASRGQGRHEQYF TGTGCCAGCAGGGGACAGGGGCGGCACGAGCAGTACTTC
NA TRBD2 TRBJ2-7 TRBV29-1 CSVTSGNHLTEQYF TGCAGCGTTACTAGCGGGAATCACCTCACCGAGCAGTACTTC
NA TRBD1 TRBJ2-7 TRBV9 CASSGDRGSYEQYF TGTGCCAGCAGCGGCGACAGGGGGAGCTACGAGCAGTACTTC
once NA TRBJ2-1 TRBV28 CASSLGVNSYNEQFF TGTGCCAGCAGTTTAGGTGTTAACTCCTACAATGAGCAGTTCTTC
NA NA TRBJ1-4 TRBV27 CASRDQGRKLFF TGTGCCAGCAGGGACCAGGGGAGAAAACTGTTTTTT
NA NA TRBJ2-7 TRBV5-8 CASADPLRSSYEQYF TGTGCCAGCGCAGACCCACTCCGTAGCTCCTACGAGCAGTACTTC
once NA TRBJ2-1 TRBV7-9 CASSLDLSYNEQFF TGTGCCAGCAGCTTAGATTTAAGCTACAATGAGCAGTTCTTC
NA TRBD2 TRBJ2-7 TRBV5-4 CAISGAGGYEQYF TGTGCCATTTCAGGGGCGGGAGGCTACGAGCAGTACTTC
NA NA TRBJ1-2 TRBV2 CASRTENYGYTF TGTGCCAGCAGGACAGAAAACTATGGCTACACCTTC
NA NA TRBJ2-2 TRBV7-5 CVRSIHYGAWLTGELFF TGTGTCAGAAGCATTCACTACGGGGCTTGGCTAACCGGGGAGCTGTTTTTT
NA TRBD2 TRBJ2-2 TRBV29-1 CSVEEAGGGTGELFF TGCAGCGTTGAAGAGGCGGGAGGGGGCACCGGGGAGCTGTTTTTT
once TRBD1 TRBJ2-6 TRBV5-1 CASSFDRAGANVLTF TGCGCCAGCAGCTTTGACAGGGCTGGGGCCAACGTCCTGACTTTC
NA NA TRBJ2-6 TRBV15 CATSTRTGYGANVLTF TGTGCCACCAGCACCCGAACGGGTTACGGGGCCAACGTCCTGACTTTC
NA TRBD2 TRBJ2-7 TRBV5-3 CASSRTSGSYEQYF TGTGCCAGCAGCAGGACTAGCGGGAGCTACGAGCAGTACTTC
NA NA TRBJ2-7 TRBV28 CASSSGTLTSGQYF TGTGCCAGCAGTTCCGGGACTCTTACGAGCGGGCAGTACTTC
NA NA TRBJ2-1 TRBV9 CASSVVGDEQFF TGTGCCAGCAGCGTAGTGGGGGATGAGCAGTTCTTC
once NA TRBJ1-4 TRBV6-1 CASRIDSFNEKLFF TGTGCCAGCAGGATTGACAGCTTTAATGAAAAACTGTTTTTT
NA TRBD1 TRBJ1-1 TRBV5-6 CASSFGTGEAFF TGTGCCAGCAGCTTCGGGACAGGTGAAGCTTTCTTT
NA NA TRBJ2-7 TRBV6-1 CASSVFQGMAYEQYF TGTGCCAGCAGTGTTTTCCAGGGAATGGCCTACGAGCAGTACTTC
NA NA TRBJ1-5 TRBV5-5 CASSLEGGNQPQHF TGTGCCAGCAGCTTGGAGGGTGGGAATCAGCCCCAGCATTTT
NA NA TRBJ1-4 TRBV27 CASRKALWTNEKLFF TGTGCCAGCAGAAAAGCTCTATGGACTAATGAAAAACTGTTTTTT
NA TRBD2 TRBJ2-1 TRBV7-2 CASSPLSREGYFAEQFF TGTGCCAGCAGCCCTTTATCGCGGGAGGGCTATTTCGCTGAGCAGTTCTTC
NA NA TRBJ2-2 TRBV18 CASSPPGDTGELFF TGTGCCAGCTCACCGCCCGGGGACACCGGGGAGCTGTTTTTT
NA NA TRBJ2-7 TRBV28 CASSLIPGGNYEQYF TGTGCCAGCAGCCTTATTCCAGGGGGGAACTACGAGCAGTACTTC
NA TRBD1 TRBJ1-2 TRBV27 CASSPTGGNGYTF TGTGCCAGCAGTCCGACAGGGGGAAATGGCTACACCTTC
NA NA TRBJ1-4 TRBV7-8 CASSLAGARDNEKLFF TGTGCCAGCAGCTTAGCGGGGGCCAGGGATAATGAAAAACTGTTTTTT
NA NA TRBJ2-5 TRBV5-6 CASSLYGGFYQYF TGTGCCAGCAGCTTGTACGGCGGGTTTTACCAGTACTTC
NA NA TRBJ2-2 TRBV7-9 CASSPHTGELFF TGTGCCAGCAGCCCTCACACCGGGGAGCTGTTTTTT
NA NA TRBJ2-5 TRBV27 CASSLIDNQETQYF TGTGCCAGCAGTTTAATAGACAACCAAGAGACCCAGTACTTC
NA NA TRBJ2-7 TRBV28 CASSLTEENYYEQYF TGTGCCAGCAGCCTGACAGAAGAAAACTATTACGAGCAGTACTTC